The clone carrying this T cell receptor beta chain was picked up a small number of times. Antigen specificity is unknown. The data originate from a study of T-cell reconstitution after alpha-beta-depleted transplantation in children. Unique molecular identifiers tagged the TCRbeta library. TCRdb used MiXCR to reprocess the PCR reads, holding one entry per CDR3 protein. Counted here are some 95,000 distinct CDR3 sequences, around 22% occurring once; the ten biggest clones make up around 21%. Per germline, CDR1 MDHEN and CDR2 SYDVKM. The V end was cut by 2 bases, the J end by 7 bases, with 15 bases between. The CDR3 is 14 amino acids. Points from the study as a whole: Reportedly, only several hundred clones from non-depleted graft cells drove alpha-beta T-cell counts at about two months.

The specimen was PBMCs, collected before TCRalphabeta/CD19-depleted stem cell transplant. The receptor's source is a boy aged 2 to 10 with acute lymphoblastic leukemia, due to receive a stem cell transplant. The chain combines TRBV28 with TRBJ2-7; the D gene is possibly TRBD1 (5 bases). The CDR3 DNA reads as TGTGCCAGCAGTTTACTTTCACAGGCCAAGGAGCAGTACTTC. It encodes CASSLLSQAKEQYF.